These 8 T cell receptor beta chains were sequenced from one sample in a study of vaccination effects on CD4 cells after COVID-19. Data came from immunoSEQ multiplex PCR; TCRdb stores just in-frame clones and leaves some out. The sample includes around 65,000 clones, roughly 73% of them seen just once. Within the ViraFEST assay, antigen-specific CD4+ T cells underwent expansion with viral peptide pools prior to sequencing. Culturing for roughly 9 days preceded CD4+ T cell isolation. Two doses of either BNT162b2 or mRNA-1273 were given to each participant. These TCRs' antigens remain unknown. This material consisted of CD4+ T cells from PBMCs cultured with HCoV-229E spike peptides, taken after COVID-19 vaccination. The origin of the receptors is a human donor who received a COVID-19 vaccine.

V usage is TRBV7-2 and J usage is TRBJ1-3; D gene uncertain. In germline, CDR1 is SGHTA, CDR2 FQGNSA. Trimming stripped 3 bases from V and 1 base from J, with 7 bases between. The CDR3 runs 14 residues. CDR3 residues: CASSLYSSGNTIYF. In nucleotides, the CDR3 is TGTGCCAGCAGCTTGTATAGTTCTGGAAACACCATATATTTT.

V gene TRBV6-4 combines with J gene TRBJ2-2, with 7 bases identical to TRBD1. Germline V lookup: CDR1 MRHNA, CDR2 SNTAGT. The CDR3 consists of 14 residues. After removal of 6 bases from V and 5 bases from J, the junction contained 6 bases not matched to a gene. The CDR3 sequence: CASRKTGATGELFF. The CDR3 bases are TGTGCCAGCAGGAAAACAGGGGCTACCGGGGAGCTGTTTTTT.

The chain employs TRBV6-5 and TRBJ1-2; tentative D call: TRBD1 (5 bases). Germline loops: CDR1 MNHEY, CDR2 SVGAGI. The V and J ends lost 6 bases and 2 bases respectively, with 10 bases between them. The CDR3 totals 13 residues. The CDR3, as DNA: TGTGCCAGCAGCCCCAACAGGAACTATGGCTACACCTTC. Translating it yields CASSPNRNYGYTF.

This chain connects TRBV19 to TRBJ1-5, with D perhaps TRBD1 (5 bases). The CDR3 contains 14 residues. The V gene lost 1 base and the J gene lost 3 bases, with 7 bases spanning the gap. From germline, CDR1 is LNHDA and CDR2 SQIVND (reference sequence). As DNA, the CDR3 is TGTGCCAGTAGTATAGTAGGGGTCAATCAGCCCCAGCATTTT. Amino acids: CASSIVGVNQPQHF.

This sequence joins TRBV7-8 and TRBJ1-2; 11 nucleotides align to TRBD1. Per germline, CDR1 SGHVS and CDR2 FQNEAQ. The CDR3 is made up of 15 amino acids. After removal of 5 bases from V and 8 bases from J, the junction contained 10 bases not matched to a gene. The CDR3 coding sequence is TGTGCCAGCAGCCAACTCGGACAGGGGGCGGAGGGCTACACCTTC. Amino acid sequence: CASSQLGQGAEGYTF. Variable domain in full (rest from reference TRBV7-8 and TRBJ1-2): GAGVSQSPRYKVAKRGQDVALRCDPISGHVSLFWYQQALGQGPEFLTYFQNEAQLDKSGLPSDRFFAERPEGSVSTLKIQRTQQEDSAVYLCASSQLGQGAEGYTFGSGTRLTVV.

The chain combines TRBV19 with TRBJ1-4; D is uncertain. CDR3 length: 14 residues. The V end was cut by 3 bases, the J end by 7 bases, with 12 bases between. Looked up from germline, CDR1 is LNHDA and CDR2 is SQIVND (reference sequence). CDR3 nucleotides: TGTGCCAGTAGTATCAACCTATCAGGTGAAAAACTGTTTTTT. Translating it yields CASSINLSGEKLFF. Full variable domain (outside the CDR3, taken from reference TRBV19 and TRBJ1-4): DGGITQSPKYLFRKEGQNVTLSCEQNLNHDAMYWYRQDPGQGLRLIYYSQIVNDFQKGDIAEGYSVSREKKESFPLTVTSAQKNPTAFYLCASSINLSGEKLFFGSGTQLSVL.

This rearrangement joins TRBV6-5 to TRBJ1-2; D is uncertain. This CDR3 comprises 14 residues. V was shortened by 0 bases and J by 2 bases, with 7 bases between the two germline ends. Looked up from germline, CDR1 is MNHEY and CDR2 is SVGAGI. CDR3 DNA sequence: TGTGCCAGCAGTTACTCGAATGGAAACTATGGCTACACCTTC. Protein: CASSYSNGNYGYTF.

The chain uses TRBV3-1 (or the pseudogene TRBV3-2) and TRBJ1-6, with D possibly matching TRBD1 (5 bases). Trimming left V 5 bases short and J 5 bases short, with 13 bases between. Germline V gene data show CDR1 as LGHDT and CDR2 as YNNKEL (reference sequence). The CDR3 length is 15 residues. The CDR3 sequence: CASSLGRGNNSPLHF. DNA of the CDR3: TGTGCCAGCAGCTTAGGACGGGGGAATAATTCACCCCTCCACTTT.